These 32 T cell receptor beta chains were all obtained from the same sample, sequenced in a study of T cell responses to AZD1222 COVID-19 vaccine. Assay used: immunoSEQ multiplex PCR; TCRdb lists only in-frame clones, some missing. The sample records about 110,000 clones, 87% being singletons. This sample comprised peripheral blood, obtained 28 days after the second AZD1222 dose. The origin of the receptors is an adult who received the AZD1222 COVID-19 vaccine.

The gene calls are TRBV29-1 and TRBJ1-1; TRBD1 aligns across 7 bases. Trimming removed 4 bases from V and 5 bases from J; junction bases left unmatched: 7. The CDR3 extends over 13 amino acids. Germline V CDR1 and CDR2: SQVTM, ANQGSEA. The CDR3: CSVGGTVLTEAFF. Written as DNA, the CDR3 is TGCAGCGTTGGGGGGACAGTTTTGACTGAAGCTTTCTTT.

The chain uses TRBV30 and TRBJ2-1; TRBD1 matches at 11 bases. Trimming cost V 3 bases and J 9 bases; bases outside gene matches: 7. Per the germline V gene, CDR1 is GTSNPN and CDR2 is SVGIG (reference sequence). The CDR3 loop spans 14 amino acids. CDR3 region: CAWRIRTGGSEQFF. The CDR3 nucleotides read TGTGCCTGGAGAATCCGGACAGGGGGCAGTGAGCAGTTCTTC.

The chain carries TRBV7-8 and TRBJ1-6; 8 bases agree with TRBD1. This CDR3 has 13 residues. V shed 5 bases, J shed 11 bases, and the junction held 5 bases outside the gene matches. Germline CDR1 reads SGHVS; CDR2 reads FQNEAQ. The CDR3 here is CASSPGGVTPLHF. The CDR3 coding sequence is TGTGCCAGCAGCCCAGGGGGCGTAACACCCCTCCACTTT.

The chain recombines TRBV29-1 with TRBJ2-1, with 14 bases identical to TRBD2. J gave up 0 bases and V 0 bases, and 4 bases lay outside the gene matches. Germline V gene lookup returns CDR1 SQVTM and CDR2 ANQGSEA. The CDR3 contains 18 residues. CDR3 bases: TGCAGCGTTGAAGACGGACTAGCGGGAGGCTACTCCTACAATGAGCAGTTCTTC. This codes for CSVEDGLAGGYSYNEQFF.

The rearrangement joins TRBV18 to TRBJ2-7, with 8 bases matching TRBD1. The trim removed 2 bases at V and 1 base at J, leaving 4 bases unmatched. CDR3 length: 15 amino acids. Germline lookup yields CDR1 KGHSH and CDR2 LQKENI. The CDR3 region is CASSPTGTGSYEQYF. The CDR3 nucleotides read TGTGCCAGCTCACCAACGGGGACAGGTTCCTACGAGCAGTACTTC.

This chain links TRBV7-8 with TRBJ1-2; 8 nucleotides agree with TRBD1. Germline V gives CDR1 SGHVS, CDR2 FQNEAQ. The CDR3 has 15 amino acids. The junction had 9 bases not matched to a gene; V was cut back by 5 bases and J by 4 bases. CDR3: CASSISGGAIYGYTF. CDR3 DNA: TGTGCCAGCAGCATATCAGGGGGCGCAATCTATGGCTACACCTTC.

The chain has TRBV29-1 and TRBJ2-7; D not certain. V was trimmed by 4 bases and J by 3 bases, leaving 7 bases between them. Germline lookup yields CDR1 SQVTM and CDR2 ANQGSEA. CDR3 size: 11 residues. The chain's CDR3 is CSVVGLYEQYF. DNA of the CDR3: TGCAGCGTTGTCGGCCTCTACGAGCAGTACTTC.

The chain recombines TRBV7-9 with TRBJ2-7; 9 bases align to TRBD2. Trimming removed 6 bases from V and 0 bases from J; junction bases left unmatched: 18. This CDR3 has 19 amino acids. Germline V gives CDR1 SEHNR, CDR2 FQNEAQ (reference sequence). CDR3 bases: TGTGCCAGCAGTCAAGCCGGGACTAGCCGGAGAGTAGTCTCCTACGAGCAGTACTTC. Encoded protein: CASSQAGTSRRVVSYEQYF. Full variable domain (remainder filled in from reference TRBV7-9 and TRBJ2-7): DTGVSQNPRHKITKRGQNVTFRCDPISEHNRLYWYRQTLGQGPEFLTYFQNEAQLEKSRLLSDRFSAERPKGSFSTLEIQRTEQGDSAMYLCASSQAGTSRRVVSYEQYFGPGTRLTVT.

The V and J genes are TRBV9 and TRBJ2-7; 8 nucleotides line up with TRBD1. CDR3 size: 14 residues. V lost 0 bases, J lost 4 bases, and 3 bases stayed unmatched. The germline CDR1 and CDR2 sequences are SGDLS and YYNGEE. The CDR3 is CASSVGQGTYEQYF. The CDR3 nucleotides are TGTGCCAGCAGCGTAGGACAGGGGACTTACGAGCAGTACTTC.

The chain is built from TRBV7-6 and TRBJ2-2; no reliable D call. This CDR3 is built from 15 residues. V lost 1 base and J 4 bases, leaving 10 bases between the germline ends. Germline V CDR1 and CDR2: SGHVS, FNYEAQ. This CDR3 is CASSLGVVGTGELFF. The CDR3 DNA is TGTGCCAGCAGCTTAGGTGTCGTAGGCACCGGGGAGCTGTTTTTT.

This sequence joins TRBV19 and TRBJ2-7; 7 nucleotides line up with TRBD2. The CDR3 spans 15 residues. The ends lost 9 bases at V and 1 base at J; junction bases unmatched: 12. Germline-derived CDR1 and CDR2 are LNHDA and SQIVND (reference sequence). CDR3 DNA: TGTGCCAGCCGATCGGCGGGAGTGATTTCCTACGAGCAGTACTTC. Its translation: CASRSAGVISYEQYF.

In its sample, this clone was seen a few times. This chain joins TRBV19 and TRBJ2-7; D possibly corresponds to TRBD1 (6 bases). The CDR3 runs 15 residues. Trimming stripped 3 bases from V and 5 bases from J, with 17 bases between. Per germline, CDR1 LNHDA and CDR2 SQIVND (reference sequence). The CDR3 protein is CASSMVGRGANEQYF. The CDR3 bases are TGTGCCAGTAGTATGGTAGGCAGGGGAGCCAACGAGCAGTACTTC.

CDR3 amino acids: CAWSVGAGNEQFF. DNA of the CDR3: TGTGCCTGGAGTGTAGGTGCGGGCAATGAGCAGTTCTTC. The chain is built from TRBV30 and TRBJ2-1; the D gene is possibly TRBD2 (5 bases). V was shortened by 0 bases and J by 6 bases, with 9 bases between the two germline ends. The CDR3 is 13 residues long. Per germline, CDR1 GTSNPN and CDR2 SVGIG (reference sequence).

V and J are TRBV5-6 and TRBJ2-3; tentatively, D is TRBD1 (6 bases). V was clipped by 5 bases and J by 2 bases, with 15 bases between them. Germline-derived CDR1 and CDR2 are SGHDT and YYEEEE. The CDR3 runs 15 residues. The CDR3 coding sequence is TGTGCCAGCAGTTCACCGGGACACCACACAGATACGCAGTATTTT. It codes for CASSSPGHHTDTQYF.

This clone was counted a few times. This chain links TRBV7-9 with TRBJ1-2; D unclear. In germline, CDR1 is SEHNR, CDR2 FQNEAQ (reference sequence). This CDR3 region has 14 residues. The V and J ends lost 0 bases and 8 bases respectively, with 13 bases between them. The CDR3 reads CASSLAMPSGGYTF. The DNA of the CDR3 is TGTGCCAGCAGCTTAGCTATGCCCTCTGGGGGCTACACCTTC.

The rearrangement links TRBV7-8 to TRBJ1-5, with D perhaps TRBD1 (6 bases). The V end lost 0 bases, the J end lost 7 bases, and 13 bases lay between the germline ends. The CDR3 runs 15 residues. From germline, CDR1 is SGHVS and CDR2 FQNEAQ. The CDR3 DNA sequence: TGTGCCAGCAGCTTAGCCGGCAGGGGATGGCAGCCCCAGCATTTT. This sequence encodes CASSLAGRGWQPQHF.

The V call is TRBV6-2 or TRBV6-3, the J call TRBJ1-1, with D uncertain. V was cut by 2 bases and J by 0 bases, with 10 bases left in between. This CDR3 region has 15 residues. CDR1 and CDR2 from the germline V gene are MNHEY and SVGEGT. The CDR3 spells CASSYRGRMNTEAFF. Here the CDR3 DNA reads TGTGCCAGCAGTTACCGAGGACGTATGAACACTGAAGCTTTCTTT.

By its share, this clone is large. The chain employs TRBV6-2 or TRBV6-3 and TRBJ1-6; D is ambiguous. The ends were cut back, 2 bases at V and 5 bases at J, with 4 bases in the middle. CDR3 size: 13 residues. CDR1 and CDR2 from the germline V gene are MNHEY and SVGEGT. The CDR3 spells CASSYRDNSPLHF. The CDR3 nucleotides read TGTGCCAGCAGTTACAGGGATAATTCACCCCTCCACTTT.

This chain's CDR3 is CASSLARGNTEAFF. The CDR3 nucleotides read TGTGCCAGCAGCTTAGCGAGAGGGAACACTGAAGCTTTCTTT. The chain joins TRBV7-9 to TRBJ1-1; no clear D. Germline lookup yields CDR1 SEHNR and CDR2 FQNEAQ (reference sequence). Between the trimmed V and J ends, which lost 0 bases and 1 base, there was a span of 6 bases. This CDR3 has 14 amino acids.

This chain's CDR3 is CASSSAGVNTEAFF. The CDR3 DNA sequence: TGTGCCAGCAGTTCGGCAGGGGTTAACACTGAAGCTTTCTTT. This chain connects TRBV28 to TRBJ1-1; D perhaps matches TRBD1 (6 bases). Germline CDR1 and CDR2: MDHEN and SYDVKM. Trimming took 4 bases from V and 2 from J, leaving 11 bases between them. This CDR3 contains 14 residues.

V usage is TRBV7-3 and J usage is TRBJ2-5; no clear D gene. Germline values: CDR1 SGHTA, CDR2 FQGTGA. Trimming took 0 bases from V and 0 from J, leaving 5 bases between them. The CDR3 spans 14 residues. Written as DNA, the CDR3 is TGTGCCAGCAGCTTAACACCGTACCAAGAGACCCAGTACTTC. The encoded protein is CASSLTPYQETQYF. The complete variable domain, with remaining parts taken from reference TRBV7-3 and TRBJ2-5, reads GAGVSQTPSNKVTEKGKYVELRCDPISGHTALYWYRQSLGQGPEFLIYFQGTGAADDSGLPNDRFFAVRPEGSVSTLKIQRTERGDSAVYLCASSLTPYQETQYFGPGTRLLVL.

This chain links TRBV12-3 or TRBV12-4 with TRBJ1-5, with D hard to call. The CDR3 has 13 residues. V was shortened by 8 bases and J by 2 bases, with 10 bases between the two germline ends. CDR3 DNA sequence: TGTGCCAGCTCTTCTGGTGGCAATCAGCCCCAGCATTTT. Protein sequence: CASSSGGNQPQHF.

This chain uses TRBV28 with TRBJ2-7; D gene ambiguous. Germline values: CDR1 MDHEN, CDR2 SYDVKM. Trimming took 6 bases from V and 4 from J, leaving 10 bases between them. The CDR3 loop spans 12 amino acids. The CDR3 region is CASRESTYEQYF. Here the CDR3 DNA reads TGTGCCAGCAGAGAGAGTACTTACGAGCAGTACTTC. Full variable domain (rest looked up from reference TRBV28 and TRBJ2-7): DVKVTQSSRYLVKRTGEKVFLECVQDMDHENMFWYRQDPGLGLRLIYFSYDVKMKEKGDIPEGYSVSREKKERFSLILESASTNQTSMYLCASRESTYEQYFGPGTRLTVT.

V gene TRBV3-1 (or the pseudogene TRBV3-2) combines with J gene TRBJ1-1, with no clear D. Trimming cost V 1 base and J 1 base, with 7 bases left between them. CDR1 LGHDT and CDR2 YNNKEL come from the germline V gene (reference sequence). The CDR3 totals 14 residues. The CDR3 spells CASSQGPGNTEAFF. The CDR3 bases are TGTGCCAGCAGCCAAGGCCCGGGGAACACTGAAGCTTTCTTT.

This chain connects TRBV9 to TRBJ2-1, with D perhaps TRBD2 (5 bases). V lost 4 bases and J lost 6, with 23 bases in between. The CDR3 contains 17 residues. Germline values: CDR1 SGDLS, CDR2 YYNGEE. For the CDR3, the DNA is TGTGCCAGCAGCCCTGGACGGGAAAGCAGTCGGGGCAATGAGCAGTTCTTC. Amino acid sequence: CASSPGRESSRGNEQFF.

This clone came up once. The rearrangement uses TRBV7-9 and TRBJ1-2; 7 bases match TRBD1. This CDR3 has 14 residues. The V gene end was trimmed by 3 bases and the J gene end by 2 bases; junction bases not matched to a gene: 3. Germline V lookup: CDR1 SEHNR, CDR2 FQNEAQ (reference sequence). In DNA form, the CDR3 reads TGTGCCAGCAGCTTCCCGGGACAGAACTATGGCTACACCTTC. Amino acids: CASSFPGQNYGYTF.

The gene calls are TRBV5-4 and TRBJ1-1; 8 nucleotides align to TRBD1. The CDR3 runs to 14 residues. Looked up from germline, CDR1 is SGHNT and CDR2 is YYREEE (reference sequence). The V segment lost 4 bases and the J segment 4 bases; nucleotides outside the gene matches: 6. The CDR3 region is CASSRQGARTEAFF. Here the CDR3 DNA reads TGTGCCAGCAGCAGGCAGGGGGCCCGCACTGAAGCTTTCTTT.

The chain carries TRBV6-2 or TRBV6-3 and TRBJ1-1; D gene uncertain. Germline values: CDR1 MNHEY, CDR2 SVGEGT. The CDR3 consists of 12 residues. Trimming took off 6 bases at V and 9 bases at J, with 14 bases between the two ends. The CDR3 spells CASSADPRKAFF. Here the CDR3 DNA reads TGTGCCAGCAGCGCCGATCCTAGGAAAGCTTTCTTT.

The CDR3 nucleotides read TGTGCCAGTAGTATAGTTTCCCTCCACGAGCAGTACTTC. Translation: CASSIVSLHEQYF. The chain joins TRBV19 to TRBJ2-7; D unclear. V was pared by 1 base and J by 5 bases, with 9 bases between. CDR3 size: 13 residues. CDR1 is LNHDA, CDR2 SQIVND, per germline (reference sequence).

The CDR3 here is CASSLALRDIVNTGELFF. Written as DNA, the CDR3 is TGTGCCAGCAGCTTAGCCCTAAGGGACATCGTCAACACCGGGGAGCTGTTTTTT. The rearrangement joins TRBV7-8 to TRBJ2-2; D might be TRBD1 (6 bases). The CDR3 spans 18 residues. Germline V gives CDR1 SGHVS, CDR2 FQNEAQ. The germline V and J ends were trimmed by 0 bases and 2 bases, with 16 bases remaining between them.

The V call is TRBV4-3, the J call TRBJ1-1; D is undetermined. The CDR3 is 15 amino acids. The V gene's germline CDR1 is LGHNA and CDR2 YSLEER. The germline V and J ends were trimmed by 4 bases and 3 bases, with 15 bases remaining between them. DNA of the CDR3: TGCGCCAGCAGCCTCATACTCTTAGGCGACACTGAAGCTTTCTTT. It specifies CASSLILLGDTEAFF.

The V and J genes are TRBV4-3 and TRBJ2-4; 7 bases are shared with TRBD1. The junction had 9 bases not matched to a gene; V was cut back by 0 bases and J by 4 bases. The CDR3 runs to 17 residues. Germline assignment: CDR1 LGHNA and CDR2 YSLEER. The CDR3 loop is CASSQDPLGGSKNIQYF. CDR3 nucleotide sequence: TGCGCCAGCAGCCAAGATCCGTTAGGGGGCTCGAAAAACATTCAGTACTTC.